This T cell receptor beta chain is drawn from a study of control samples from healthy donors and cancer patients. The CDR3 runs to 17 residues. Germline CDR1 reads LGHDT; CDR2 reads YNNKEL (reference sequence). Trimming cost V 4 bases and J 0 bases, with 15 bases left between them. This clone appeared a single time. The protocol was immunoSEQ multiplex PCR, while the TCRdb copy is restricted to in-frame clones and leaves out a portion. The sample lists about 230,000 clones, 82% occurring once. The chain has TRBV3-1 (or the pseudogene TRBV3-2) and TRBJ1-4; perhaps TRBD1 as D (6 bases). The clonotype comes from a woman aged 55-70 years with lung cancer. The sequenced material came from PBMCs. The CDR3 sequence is CASSPRGRGATNEKLFF. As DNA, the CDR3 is TGTGCCAGCAGCCCCCGGGGCAGGGGCGCAACTAATGAAAAACTGTTTTTT.